The rows below give T cell receptor beta chains drawn from one sample of a study of shared clonotypes between healthy human individuals. TCRdb's copy holds only in-frame clones and misses some; the assay was immunoSEQ multiplex PCR. This table has over 2 million clones, roughly 94% appearing once. The sample was naive CD4+ T cells sorted from blood. These receptors all come from a young man in good health. CDR3s leave out the opening cysteine and the closing phenylalanine or tryptophan.

v_gene: TRBV11-3
len: 14
j_gene: TRBJ2-3
CDR3aa: ASSWTSGGATDTQY

v_gene: TRBV18
len: 14
j_gene: TRBJ1-2
CDR3aa: ASSPRVLEGHYGYT

v_gene: TRBV7-2
len: 13
j_gene: TRBJ2-3
CDR3aa: ASRRGTSSTDTQY

v_gene: TRBV11-3
len: 11
j_gene: TRBJ1-1
CDR3aa: ASSLEGGTEAF

v_gene: TRBV7-9
len: 14
j_gene: TRBJ1-1
CDR3aa: ASRGQHRLGNTEAF

v_gene: TRBV7-2
len: 11
j_gene: TRBJ1-4
CDR3aa: ASSFTVGEKLF

v_gene: TRBV6-1
len: 12
j_gene: TRBJ2-2
CDR3aa: AIRGQVNTGELF

v_gene: TRBV9
len: 14
j_gene: TRBJ2-5
CDR3aa: ASSVSGGPLLETQY

v_gene: TRBV7-2
len: 15
j_gene: TRBJ1-2
CDR3aa: ASSLARAGGALGGYT

v_gene: TRBV7-9
len: 14
j_gene: TRBJ2-3
CDR3aa: ASSLAAGGPPDTQY

v_gene: TRBV6-5
len: 11
j_gene: TRBJ1-1
CDR3aa: ASSQQGNTEAF

v_gene: TRBV6-5
len: 13
j_gene: TRBJ2-7
CDR3aa: ASSYRWTGSYEQY

v_gene: TRBV11-2
len: 10
j_gene: TRBJ1-6
CDR3aa: ASSWDGGLLH

v_gene: TRBV30
len: 13
j_gene: TRBJ2-7
CDR3aa: AWSKTGTGAKEQY

v_gene: TRBV29-1
len: 11
j_gene: TRBJ2-3
CDR3aa: STPGAFPDTQY

v_gene: TRBV7-9
len: 11
j_gene: TRBJ1-6
CDR3aa: ASNEGVGSPLH